This T cell receptor beta chain was documented in a study of spatial heterogeneity in lung cancer. Study-level information: The average count in raw reads for each unique TCR and UMI combination exceeded nine appearances. Study-level results: Resection blood, more than follow-up blood, showed ubiquitous expanded tumor TCRs.

Each TCR cDNA molecule carried a unique molecular identifier. Using its own MiXCR run on the 5' RACE reads, TCRdb lists one record per CDR3 protein. The sample includes 30,000 to 45,000 distinct CDR3 sequences, 4% to 6% of them seen just once. Time point denoted: sample taken at primary tumor resection. Sequencing of whole RNA from tumor, nontumor lung or frozen PBMC involved no sorting. Samples were donated by 72 untreated early-stage non-small cell lung cancer patients. Looked up from germline, CDR1 is MNHEY and CDR2 is SVGEGT. V was clipped by 3 bases and J by 2 bases, with 20 bases between them. CDR3 length: 18 amino acids. This clonotype has a count of ten or more. Its matching antigen is unknown.

The sequence was collected from a female donor with early-stage non-small cell lung cancer. The J gene is TRBJ1-5, the V gene TRBV6-2 or TRBV6-3, with TRBD1 as a possible D gene (5 bases). Sample: PBMCs, taken at surgery. The CDR3 loop is CASSYWGQGAGGNQPQHF. CDR3 DNA: TGTGCCAGCAGTTATTGGGGCCAGGGTGCGGGTGGCAATCAGCCCCAGCATTTT.